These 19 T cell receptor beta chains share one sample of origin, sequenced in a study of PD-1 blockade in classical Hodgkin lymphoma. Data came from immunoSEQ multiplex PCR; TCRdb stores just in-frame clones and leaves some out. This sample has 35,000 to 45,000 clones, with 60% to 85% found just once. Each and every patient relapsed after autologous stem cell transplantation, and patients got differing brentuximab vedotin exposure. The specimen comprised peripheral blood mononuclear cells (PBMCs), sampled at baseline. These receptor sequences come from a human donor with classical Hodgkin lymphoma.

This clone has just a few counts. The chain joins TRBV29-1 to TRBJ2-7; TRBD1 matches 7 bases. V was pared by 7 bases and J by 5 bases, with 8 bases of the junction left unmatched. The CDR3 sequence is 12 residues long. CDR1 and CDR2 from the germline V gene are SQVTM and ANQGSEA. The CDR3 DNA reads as TGCAGCGCCCGTGGGGACAGAAACGAGCAGTACTTC. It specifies CSARGDRNEQYF.

The CDR3: CASSDRDRNTGELFF. CDR3 nucleotide sequence: TGTGCCAGCAGCGACCGGGACAGAAACACCGGGGAGCTGTTTTTT. The chain carries TRBV9 and TRBJ2-2; 7 positions agree with TRBD1. Trimming at V came to 3 bases and at J to 2 bases, leaving 4 bases not matched to a gene. CDR3 length: 15 residues. The germline gives CDR1 SGDLS, CDR2 YYNGEE.

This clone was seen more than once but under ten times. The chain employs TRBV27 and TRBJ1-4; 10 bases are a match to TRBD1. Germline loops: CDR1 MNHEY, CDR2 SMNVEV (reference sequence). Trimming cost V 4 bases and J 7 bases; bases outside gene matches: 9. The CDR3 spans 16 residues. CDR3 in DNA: TGTGCCAGCAGTTCCACAGACAGGGGGCAAGTTGAAAAACTGTTTTTT. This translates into CASSSTDRGQVEKLFF. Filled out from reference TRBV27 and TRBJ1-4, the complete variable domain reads EAQVTQNPRYLITVTGKKLTVTCSQNMNHEYMSWYRQDPGLGLRQIYYSMNVEVTDKGDVPEGYKVSRKEKRNFPLILESPSPNQTSLYFCASSSTDRGQVEKLFFGSGTQLSVL.

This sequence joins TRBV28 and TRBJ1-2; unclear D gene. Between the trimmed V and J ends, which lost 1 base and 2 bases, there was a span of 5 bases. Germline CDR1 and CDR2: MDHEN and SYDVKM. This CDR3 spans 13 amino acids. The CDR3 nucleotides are TGTGCCAGCAGTTTATACAACAACTATGGCTACACCTTC. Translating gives CASSLYNNYGYTF.

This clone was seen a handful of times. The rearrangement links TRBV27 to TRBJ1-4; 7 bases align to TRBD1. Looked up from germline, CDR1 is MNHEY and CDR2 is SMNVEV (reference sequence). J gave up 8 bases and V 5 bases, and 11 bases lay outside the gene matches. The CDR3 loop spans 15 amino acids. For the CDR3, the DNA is TGTGCCAGCAGTGCCTTGGCAGGGGGTGAGGAAAAACTGTTTTTT. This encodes CASSALAGGEEKLFF.

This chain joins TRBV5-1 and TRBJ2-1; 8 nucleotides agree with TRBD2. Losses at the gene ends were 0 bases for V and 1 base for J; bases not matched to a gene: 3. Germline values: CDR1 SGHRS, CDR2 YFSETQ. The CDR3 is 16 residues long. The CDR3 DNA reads TGCGCCAGCAGCTTGGTGGCGGGGGGTTCCTACAATGAGCAGTTCTTC. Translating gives CASSLVAGGSYNEQFF.

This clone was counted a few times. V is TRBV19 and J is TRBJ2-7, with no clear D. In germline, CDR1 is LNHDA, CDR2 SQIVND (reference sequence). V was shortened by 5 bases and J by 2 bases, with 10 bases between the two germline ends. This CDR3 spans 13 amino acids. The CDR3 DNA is TGTGCCAGTAGTCTCGACTCCACCTACGAGCAGTACTTC. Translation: CASSLDSTYEQYF.

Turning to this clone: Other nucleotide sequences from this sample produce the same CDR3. CDR3 DNA sequence: TGTGCCAGCAGCTTGACATCCTATAATTCACCCCTCCACTTT. Amino acids: CASSLTSYNSPLHF. V gene TRBV7-2 combines with J gene TRBJ1-6; D unclear. V lost 3 bases and J 1 base, leaving 4 bases between the germline ends. This CDR3 comprises 14 residues. Germline lookup yields CDR1 SGHTA and CDR2 FQGNSA. Together with reference TRBV7-2 and TRBJ1-6, the CDR3 gives the full variable domain: GAGVSQSPSNKVTEKGKDVELRCDPISGHTALYWYRQSLGQGLEFLIYFQGNSAPDKSGLPSDRFSAERTGGSVSTLTIQRTQQEDSAVYLCASSLTSYNSPLHFGNGTRLTVT.

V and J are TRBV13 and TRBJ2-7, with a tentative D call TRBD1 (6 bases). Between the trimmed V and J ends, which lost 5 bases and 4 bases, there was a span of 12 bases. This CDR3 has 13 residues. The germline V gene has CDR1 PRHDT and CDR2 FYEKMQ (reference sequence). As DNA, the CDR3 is TGTGCCAGCAGCCCAAACAGGGCTTACGAGCAGTACTTC. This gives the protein CASSPNRAYEQYF.

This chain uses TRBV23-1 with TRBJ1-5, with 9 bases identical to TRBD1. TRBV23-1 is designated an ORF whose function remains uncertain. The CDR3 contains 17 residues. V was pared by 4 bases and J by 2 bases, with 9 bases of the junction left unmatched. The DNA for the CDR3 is TGCGCCAGCAGTCCGCTCGACCGGGACAGGGGCAATCAGCCCCAGCATTTT. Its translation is CASSPLDRDRGNQPQHF.

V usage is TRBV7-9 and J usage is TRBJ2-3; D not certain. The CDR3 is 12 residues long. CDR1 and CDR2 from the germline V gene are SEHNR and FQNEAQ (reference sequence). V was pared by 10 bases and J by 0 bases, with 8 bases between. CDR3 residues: CANQASTDTQYF. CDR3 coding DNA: TGTGCCAACCAAGCTAGCACAGATACGCAGTATTTT.

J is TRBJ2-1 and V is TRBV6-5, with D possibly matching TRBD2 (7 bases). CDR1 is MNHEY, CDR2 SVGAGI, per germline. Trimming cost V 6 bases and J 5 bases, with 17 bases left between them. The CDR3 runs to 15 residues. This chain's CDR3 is CASSPRRGLHNEQFF. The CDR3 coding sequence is TGTGCCAGCAGCCCGAGGCGGGGGCTTCACAATGAGCAGTTCTTC.

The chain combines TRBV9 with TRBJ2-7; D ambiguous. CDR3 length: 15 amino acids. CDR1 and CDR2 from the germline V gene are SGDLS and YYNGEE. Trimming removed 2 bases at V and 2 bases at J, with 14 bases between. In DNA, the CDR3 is TGTGCCAGCAGCGTTAGTCCCAGCGAAACCTACGAGCAGTACTTC. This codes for CASSVSPSETYEQYF.

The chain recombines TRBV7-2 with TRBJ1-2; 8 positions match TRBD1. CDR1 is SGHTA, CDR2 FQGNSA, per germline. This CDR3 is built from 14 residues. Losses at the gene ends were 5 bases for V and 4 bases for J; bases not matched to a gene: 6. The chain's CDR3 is CASSAGGTGYGYTF. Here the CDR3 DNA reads TGTGCCAGCAGCGCAGGCGGGACAGGCTATGGCTACACCTTC.

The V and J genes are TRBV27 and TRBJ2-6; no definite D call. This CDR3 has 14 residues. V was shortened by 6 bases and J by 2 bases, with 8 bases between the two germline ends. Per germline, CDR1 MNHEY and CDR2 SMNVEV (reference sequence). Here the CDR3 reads CASSPIAGANVLTF. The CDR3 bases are TGTGCCAGCAGCCCCATTGCTGGGGCCAACGTCCTGACTTTC. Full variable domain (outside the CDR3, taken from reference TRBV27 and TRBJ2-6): EAQVTQNPRYLITVTGKKLTVTCSQNMNHEYMSWYRQDPGLGLRQIYYSMNVEVTDKGDVPEGYKVSRKEKRNFPLILESPSPNQTSLYFCASSPIAGANVLTFGAGSRLTVL.

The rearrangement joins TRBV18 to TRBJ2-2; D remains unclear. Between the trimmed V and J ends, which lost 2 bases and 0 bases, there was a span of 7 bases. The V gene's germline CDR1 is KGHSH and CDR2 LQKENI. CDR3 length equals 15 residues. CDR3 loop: CASSPRDTNTGELFF. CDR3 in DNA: TGTGCCAGCTCACCAAGGGATACGAACACCGGGGAGCTGTTTTTT. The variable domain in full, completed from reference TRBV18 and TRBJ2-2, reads NAGVMQNPRHLVRRRGQEARLRCSPMKGHSHVYWYRQLPEEGLKFMVYLQKENIIDESGMPKERFSAEFPKEGPSILRIQQVVRGDSAAYFCASSPRDTNTGELFFGEGSRLTVL.

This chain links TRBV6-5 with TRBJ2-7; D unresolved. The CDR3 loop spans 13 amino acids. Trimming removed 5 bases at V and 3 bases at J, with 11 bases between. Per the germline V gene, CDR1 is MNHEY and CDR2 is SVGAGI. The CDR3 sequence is CASSLGPFYEQYF. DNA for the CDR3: TGTGCCAGCAGTCTCGGGCCTTTCTACGAGCAGTACTTC.

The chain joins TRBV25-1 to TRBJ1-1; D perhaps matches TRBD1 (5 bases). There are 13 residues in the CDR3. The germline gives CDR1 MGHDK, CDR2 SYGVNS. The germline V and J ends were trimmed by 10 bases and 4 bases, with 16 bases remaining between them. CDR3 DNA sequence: TGTGCCACCAAGGTGGGGGGGGGCACTGAAGCTTTCTTT. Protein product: CATKVGGGTEAFF.

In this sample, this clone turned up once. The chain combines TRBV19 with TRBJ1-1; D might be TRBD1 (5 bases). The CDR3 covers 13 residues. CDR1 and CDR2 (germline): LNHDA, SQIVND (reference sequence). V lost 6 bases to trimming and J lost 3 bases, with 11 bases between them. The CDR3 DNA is TGTGCCAGTAGCCTGACAGAGTACACTGAAGCTTTCTTT. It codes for CASSLTEYTEAFF.